One sample yielded the 26 T cell receptor beta chains listed below, sequenced in a study of T cells in Graves' hyperthyroidism and ophthalmopathy. Amplified TCR beta CDR3 regions derived from RNA transcripts. A set of HTBI primers served as the primers for a first-round RT-PCR of the TCR CDR3. TCRdb itself ran the multiplex PCR reads through MiXCR, one entry per CDR3 protein. The sample carries more than 500,000 distinct CDR3 sequences, 35% to 55% recorded once. Material for sequencing was peripheral blood or thyroid tissue (not recorded which). The receptors shown here come from an adult woman with Graves' disease, either hyperthyroidism or ophthalmopathy (not recorded which).

The chain has TRBV7-9 and TRBJ2-7, with 8 bases that match TRBD2. V was clipped by 7 bases and J by 2 bases; unmatched bases: 7. The CDR3 runs to 14 residues. CDR1 is SEHNR and CDR2 is FQNEAQ in the germline V gene (reference sequence). Here the CDR3 reads CASNRGGSAYEQYF. In nucleotides, the CDR3 is TGTGCCAGCAACCGGGGGGGATCGGCCTACGAGCAGTACTTC.

This clonotype was observed at least ten times. The genes are TRBV12-3 or TRBV12-4 and TRBJ2-5; D is unclear. V was pared by 0 bases and J by 1 base, with 6 bases between. This CDR3 region has 14 residues. This CDR3 is CASSLAVGQETQYF. The CDR3 DNA sequence: TGTGCCAGCAGTTTAGCGGTAGGCCAAGAGACCCAGTACTTC.

The rearrangement uses TRBV11-2 and TRBJ1-4; D not certain. The CDR3 runs 15 residues. The V end lost 0 bases, the J end lost 10 bases, and 15 bases lay between the germline ends. CDR1 and CDR2 (germline): SGHAT, FQNNGV. CDR3 in amino acids: CASSLDSLLMRKLFF. As DNA, the CDR3 is TGTGCCAGCAGCTTAGACAGTTTGTTAATGAGAAAACTGTTTTTT.

The chain uses TRBV29-1 and TRBJ2-7; D uncertain. CDR1 is SQVTM, CDR2 ANQGSEA, per germline. The length of the CDR3 is 14 residues. Trimming removed 3 bases from V and 5 bases from J, with 17 bases in between. In DNA, the CDR3 is TGCAGCGTTGAGTCAGATCGGTTAACCAACGAGCAGTACTTC. Encoded protein: CSVESDRLTNEQYF.

This clonotype was detected ten times or more. The chain has TRBV29-1 and TRBJ1-1; TRBD1 agrees at 8 bases. The V gene's germline CDR1 is SQVTM and CDR2 ANQGSEA. This CDR3 comprises 15 residues. The V segment lost 6 bases and the J segment 4 bases; nucleotides outside the gene matches: 13. CDR3 residues: CSVAKYRGASTEAFF. CDR3 nucleotide sequence: TGCAGCGTAGCGAAATACAGGGGGGCGAGCACTGAAGCTTTCTTT.

This clonotype was seen repeatedly, ten times or more. The chain carries TRBV12-3 or TRBV12-4 and TRBJ2-7, with TRBD1 matching 8 bases. The CDR3 is made up of 14 amino acids. V shed 6 bases, J shed 3 bases, and the junction held 7 bases outside the gene matches. The CDR3 DNA reads TGTGCCAGCAGGGGACAGGTCACGGGCTACGAGCAGTACTTC. Residues: CASRGQVTGYEQYF.

This clonotype was observed a handful of times. The chain combines TRBV5-1 with TRBJ2-7; TRBD1 might be the D (6 bases). The CDR3 length is 11 residues. CDR1 and CDR2 from the germline V gene are SGHRS and YFSETQ. V was clipped by 5 bases and J by 8 bases, with 11 bases between them. The CDR3 sequence is CASSLDRKQYF. The CDR3 DNA follows: TGCGCCAGCAGTCTGGACAGAAAGCAGTACTTC.

The rearrangement uses TRBV24-1 and TRBJ1-1; D not resolved. The germline gives CDR1 KGHDR, CDR2 SFDVKD. Trimming removed 8 bases at V and 1 base at J, with 10 bases between. The CDR3 is 13 amino acids. The CDR3 protein is CATKSWQNTEAFF. CDR3 nucleotide sequence: TGTGCCACCAAGTCGTGGCAGAACACTGAAGCTTTCTTT.

The rearrangement joins TRBV6-1 to TRBJ1-5; unclear D gene. This CDR3 region has 15 residues. Per germline, CDR1 MNHNS and CDR2 SASEGT. Trimming left V 7 bases short and J 6 bases short, with 19 bases between. CDR3 region: CASNTQGRVGQPQHF. CDR3 sequence (DNA): TGTGCCAGCAACACCCAAGGAAGGGTTGGTCAGCCCCAGCATTTT.

Ten or more counts support this clonotype. V is TRBV11-3 and J is TRBJ1-1; D remains unclear. Trimming left V 5 bases short and J 7 bases short, with 14 bases between. Germline V gene lookup returns CDR1 SGHNT and CDR2 YENEEA. The CDR3 contains 13 residues. CDR3 loop: CASSPGRMSEAFF. The CDR3 nucleotides read TGTGCCAGCAGCCCCGGACGGATGAGTGAAGCTTTCTTT.

V usage is TRBV29-1 and J usage is TRBJ2-7; 12 bases fit TRBD2. The CDR3 sequence is 14 residues long. V shed 6 bases and J 5 bases; nucleotides not matched to a gene: 8. The germline V gene has CDR1 SQVTM and CDR2 ANQGSEA. The CDR3 sequence: CSVVTSGRQNEQYF. CDR3 nucleotides: TGCAGCGTGGTGACTAGCGGGAGACAGAACGAGCAGTACTTC.

In this sample, this clonotype turned up a few times. V is TRBV25-1 and J is TRBJ1-5; tentatively, D is TRBD1 (6 bases). The CDR3 is 14 amino acids. Per germline, CDR1 MGHDK and CDR2 SYGVNS. V was trimmed by 3 bases and J by 3 bases, leaving 9 bases between them. CDR3 DNA sequence: TGTGCCAGCAGTGATCGGGGGCTCAATCAGCCCCAGCATTTT. Protein: CASSDRGLNQPQHF.

Remarks on this clonotype: The junction departs from the called germline gene at one end, perhaps through a read error. V and J are TRBV20-1 and TRBJ1-1; 7 bases agree with TRBD1. Germline V gene data show CDR1 as DFQATT and CDR2 as SNEGSKA (reference sequence). This CDR3 has 13 residues. The CDR3 region is CSVAGQLNIEAFF. CDR3 DNA sequence: TGCAGTGTAGCGGGACAGTTGAACATTGAAGCTTTCTTT.

V is TRBV5-8 and J is TRBJ1-2; D remains unclear. CDR1 is SGHTS, CDR2 YDEGEE, per germline. V was shortened by 3 bases and J by 12 bases, with 21 bases between the two germline ends. The CDR3 extends over 14 amino acids. CDR3 sequence: CASSWAGSPPVHTF. In DNA, the CDR3 is TGTGCCAGCAGCTGGGCGGGAAGCCCCCCGGTCCACACCTTC.

In this sample, this clonotype turned up a few times. V and J are TRBV10-3 and TRBJ1-2; TRBD1 is a possible D gene (5 bases). The V gene's germline CDR1 is ENHRY and CDR2 SYGVKD. This CDR3 contains 11 residues. Trimming pared 7 bases from V and 7 bases from J, leaving 10 bases between. CDR3 coding DNA: TGTGCCATCATGCCAGGGAGTGGCTACACCTTC. Its protein product is CAIMPGSGYTF.

This clonotype was seen more than once but under ten times. The gene calls are TRBV15 and TRBJ2-5; 8 bases line up with TRBD1. With 1 base clipped from V and 3 bases from J, the junction kept 1 base outside the gene matches. The germline CDR1 and CDR2 sequences are LNHNV and YYDKDF (reference sequence). This CDR3 has 14 residues. The CDR3 spells CATSRVTGEETQYF. The CDR3 DNA follows: TGTGCCACCAGCAGAGTGACAGGGGAAGAGACCCAGTACTTC.

Only one count was recorded for this clonotype. The chain recombines TRBV2 with TRBJ1-5, with 9 bases aligning to TRBD1. The CDR3 is 19 amino acids. The germline V gene encodes CDR1 SNHLY and CDR2 FYNNEI. Germline trimming cut 1 base from V and 1 base from J; bases unmatched to any gene: 11. CDR3 coding DNA: TGTGCCAGCAGTGAAGGGTGGGGGACAGGGCTTTTGAGCAATCAGCCCCAGCATTTT. It translates to CASSEGWGTGLLSNQPQHF.

The sample holds a few counts of this clonotype. The V and J genes are TRBV28 and TRBJ2-5, with D uncertain. The CDR3 has 14 residues. The ends were cut back, 5 bases at V and 0 bases at J, with 10 bases in the middle. Per germline, CDR1 MDHEN and CDR2 SYDVKM. CDR3 amino acids: CASSPANYQETQYF. The DNA for the CDR3 is TGTGCCAGCAGTCCCGCTAACTACCAAGAGACCCAGTACTTC.

This clonotype showed up many times. The chain joins TRBV5-6 to TRBJ1-1, with D hard to call. This CDR3 comprises 13 residues. CDR1 SGHDT and CDR2 YYEEEE come from the germline V gene. Between the trimmed V and J ends, which lost 4 bases and 0 bases, there was a span of 7 bases. This chain's CDR3 is CASSGVMNTEAFF. The CDR3 DNA follows: TGTGCCAGCAGCGGGGTTATGAACACTGAAGCTTTCTTT.

The chain links TRBV7-6 to TRBJ1-1; D unresolved. The CDR3 runs to 13 residues. The V gene's germline CDR1 is SGHVS and CDR2 FNYEAQ. V was shortened by 5 bases and J by 5 bases, with 12 bases between the two germline ends. The CDR3 loop reads CASSPSAGTEAFF. In nucleotides, the CDR3 is TGTGCCAGCAGCCCGAGCGCGGGGACTGAAGCTTTCTTT.

This clonotype appeared many times. The genes are TRBV12-3 or TRBV12-4 and TRBJ1-2; 8 bases are a match to TRBD1. J lost 5 bases, V lost 9 bases, and 11 bases had no gene match. There are 14 residues in the CDR3. The CDR3 bases are TGTGCCAGTGGGGACAGGCCCCTTTGGTATGGCTACACCTTC. As protein: CASGDRPLWYGYTF.

The J gene is TRBJ1-2, the V gene TRBV10-3; possible D gene TRBD1, 5 bases. The CDR3 extends over 14 amino acids. The V end lost 4 bases, the J end lost 4 bases, and 13 bases lay between the germline ends. Looked up from germline, CDR1 is ENHRY and CDR2 is SYGVKD. Here the CDR3 DNA reads TGTGCCATCAGTGGAGAGGGGAGCATCTATGGCTACACCTTC. Its protein product is CAISGEGSIYGYTF.

The V and J genes are TRBV19 and TRBJ1-5; D not certain. CDR3 length: 15 amino acids. Trimming shortened V by 7 bases and J by 0 bases, and 13 bases separated the two germline ends. CDR1 and CDR2 from the germline V gene are LNHDA and SQIVND (reference sequence). CDR3 sequence: CASKTDTLSNQPQHF. The CDR3, as DNA: TGTGCCAGTAAAACTGACACACTTAGCAATCAGCCCCAGCATTTT.

The chain links TRBV12-3 or TRBV12-4 to TRBJ1-1; maybe TRBD1 (5 bases). The V end lost 7 bases, the J end lost 8 bases, and 14 bases lay between the germline ends. This CDR3 has 12 residues. Here the CDR3 reads CASISNWDEAFF. The CDR3 DNA reads as TGTGCCAGCATTTCTAACTGGGACGAAGCTTTCTTT.

Details on this clonotype: Given a much more abundant clone one base away, this may be a read error. V and J are TRBV6-1 and TRBJ1-3, with D maybe TRBD1 (6 bases). This CDR3 has 14 residues. Germline loops: CDR1 MNHNS, CDR2 SASEGT. The CDR3 protein is CASSLRGPGNTTYF. The CDR3 region has the DNA TGTGCCAGCAGTCTCAGGGGACCCGGAAACACCACATATTTT.

This clonotype was recorded at least ten times. The genes are TRBV30 and TRBJ2-5; no definite D call. The V gene lost 0 bases and the J gene lost 5 bases, with 10 bases spanning the gap. CDR1 and CDR2 (germline): GTSNPN, SVGIG (reference sequence). The CDR3 spans 13 residues. The CDR3, as DNA: TGTGCCTGGAGTGTCTGGCCCGTGGAGACCCAGTACTTC. Protein sequence: CAWSVWPVETQYF.